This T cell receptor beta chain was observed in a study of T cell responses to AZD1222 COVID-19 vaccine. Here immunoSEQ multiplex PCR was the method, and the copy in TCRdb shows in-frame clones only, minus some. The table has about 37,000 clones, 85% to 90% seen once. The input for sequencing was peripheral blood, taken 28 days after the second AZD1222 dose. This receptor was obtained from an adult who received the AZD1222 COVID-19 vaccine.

The chain's CDR3 is CASSPGAGSNQPQHF. DNA for the CDR3: TGTGCCAGCAGTCCCGGGGCCGGGAGCAATCAGCCCCAGCATTTT. The V gene is TRBV6-5, the J gene TRBJ1-5, with D perhaps TRBD1 (5 bases). CDR1 is MNHEY, CDR2 SVGAGI, per germline. V lost 5 bases to trimming and J lost 1 base, with 12 bases between them. The CDR3 is 15 amino acids.